Detailed here is one TCR beta chain. Its antigen target is currently unknown. No base qualities exist here, and no much larger clone lies one base off it. The entry originates in a study of response to subunit inactivated influenza vaccine (dated by TCRdb to the late 2010s). Regarding the study in general: Deep quantitative T cell receptor repertoire profiling was used in the study to track responses to a trivalent subunit inactivated influenza vaccine.

The protocol used for the library was RT-PCR. The sample was run on an Illumina HiSeq 2500. TCRdb applied fastp at Q25 and MiXCR to the public reads, then kept only in-frame beta chains. Rows with a matching CDR3 protein are joined into one entry that keeps the most common DNA and genes. The sample has 500,000 to 750,000 distinct CDR3 sequences on record, 11% to 15% of them singletons. The ten largest clones represent 11% of the sample. Here is what the overall study found, with its caveats: It was suggested by the authors that each seasonal influenza vaccination may recruit only a limited number of new T cells.

The TCR comes from a man aged 50 to 60 who received an inactivated influenza vaccine. Donor details come from another sample of the same person, matched by shared clones. The sample consisted of PBMCs from blood, taken about 11 days after vaccination.

The CDR3 loop reads CASSKGFRTGDNEQFF. The base sequence is TGTGCCAGCAGCAAAGGGTTTCGGACAGGGGACAATGAGCAGTTCTTC. The chain is assembled from TRBV7-3 and TRBJ2-1; 9 of the junction bases match TRBD1. Here V drops 5 bases and J drops 5 bases, and the junction holds 10 bases not matched to any gene. The germline V gene gives CDR1 as SGHTA and CDR2 as FQGTGA. The CDR3 contains 16 residues, cysteine and phenylalanine counted. Just CDR3 DNA is preserved here, 48 bases in frame from base 1.